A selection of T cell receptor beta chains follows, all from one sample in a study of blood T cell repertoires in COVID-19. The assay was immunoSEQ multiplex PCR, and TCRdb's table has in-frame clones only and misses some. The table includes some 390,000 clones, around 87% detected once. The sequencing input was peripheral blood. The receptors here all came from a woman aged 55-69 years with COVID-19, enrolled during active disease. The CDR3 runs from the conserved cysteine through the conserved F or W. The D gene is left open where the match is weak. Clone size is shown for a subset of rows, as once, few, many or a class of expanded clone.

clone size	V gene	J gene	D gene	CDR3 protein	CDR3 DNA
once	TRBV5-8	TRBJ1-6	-	CASSFTRGNSPLHF	TGTGCCAGCAGCTTCACCAGGGGCAATTCACCCCTCCACTTT
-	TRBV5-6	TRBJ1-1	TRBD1	CASSLDRATEAFF	TGTGCCAGCAGCTTAGACAGGGCCACTGAAGCTTTCTTT
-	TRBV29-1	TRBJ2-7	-	CSVVTTGYEQYF	TGCAGCGTTGTTACGACGGGGTACGAGCAGTACTTC
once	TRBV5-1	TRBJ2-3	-	CASSLGHPGTDTQYF	TGCGCCAGCAGCTTGGGGCACCCAGGCACAGATACGCAGTATTTT
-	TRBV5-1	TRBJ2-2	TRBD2	CASSLPSGANTGELFF	TGCGCCAGCAGCTTGCCTAGCGGGGCGAACACCGGGGAGCTGTTTTTT
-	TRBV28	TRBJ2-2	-	CASSLIGVSNTGELFF	TGTGCCAGCAGTTTAATCGGGGTCTCGAACACCGGGGAGCTGTTTTTT
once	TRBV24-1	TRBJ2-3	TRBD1	CATEGGSDTQYF	TGTGCCACCGAAGGGGGCTCAGATACGCAGTATTTT
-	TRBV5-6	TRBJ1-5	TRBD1	CASSLRGLINQPQHF	TGTGCCAGCAGCCTCAGGGGGCTGATCAATCAGCCCCAGCATTTT
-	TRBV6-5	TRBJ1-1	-	CASSYGGSGLTFF	TGTGCCAGCAGTTACGGCGGGTCGGGGTTGACTTTCTTT
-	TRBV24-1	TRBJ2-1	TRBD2	CATSAISGGRREQFF	TGTGCCACCAGTGCCATCAGCGGGGGGCGAAGGGAGCAGTTCTTC
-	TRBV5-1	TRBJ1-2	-	CASSLFGGGQNHGYTF	TGCGCCAGCAGCTTGTTCGGGGGGGGCCAGAACCATGGCTACACCTTC
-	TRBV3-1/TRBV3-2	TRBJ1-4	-	CASSTMTPSMNEKLFF	TGTGCCAGCAGCACGATGACACCCTCAATGAATGAAAAACTGTTTTTT
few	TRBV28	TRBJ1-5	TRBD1	CASSLGPGQGFLGNQPQHF	TGTGCCAGCAGTCTGGGTCCGGGACAGGGATTTTTAGGCAATCAGCCCCAGCATTTT
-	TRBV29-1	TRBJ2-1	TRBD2	CSARNSGGLNEQFF	TGCAGCGCCCGAAATAGCGGGGGCCTCAATGAGCAGTTCTTC
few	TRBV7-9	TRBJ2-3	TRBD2	CASSSPTSGGAGVDTQYF	TGTGCCAGCAGTTCCCCGACTAGCGGGGGGGCCGGTGTAGATACGCAGTATTTT
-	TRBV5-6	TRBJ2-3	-	CASSLDLPGTDTQYF	TGTGCCAGCAGCTTGGACCTTCCGGGCACAGATACGCAGTATTTT
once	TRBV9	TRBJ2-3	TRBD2	CASSPHSLGGALDTQYF	TGTGCCAGCAGCCCTCACTCCCTCGGGGGGGCCTTAGATACGCAGTATTTT
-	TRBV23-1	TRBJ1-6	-	CASSSSIQGIESNSPLHF	TGCGCCAGCAGCTCATCGATTCAGGGAATAGAAAGTAATTCACCCCTCCACTTT
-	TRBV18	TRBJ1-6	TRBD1	CASSPTGGASYNSPLHF	TGTGCCAGCTCACCCACAGGGGGCGCTTCCTATAATTCACCCCTCCACTTT
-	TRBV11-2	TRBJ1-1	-	CASSLARSTEAFF	TGTGCCAGCAGCTTAGCTAGGAGCACTGAAGCTTTCTTT
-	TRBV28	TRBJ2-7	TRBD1	CASSLLPRGRVGEQYF	TGTGCCAGCAGTCTTCTCCCCAGGGGGCGCGTGGGCGAGCAGTACTTC
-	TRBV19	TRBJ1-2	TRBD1	CASSSTGAAYGYTF	TGTGCCAGTAGTTCTACAGGGGCGGCCTATGGCTACACCTTC